A single sample is the source of the 10 T cell receptor beta chains below, sequenced in a study of OX40 agonist ivuxolimab in advanced cancers. Generated by immunoSEQ multiplex PCR, the TCRdb table keeps only in-frame clones and is missing some. The sample includes under 90,000 clones, roughly 86% of them seen just once. The starting material was CD4+ or CD8+ T cells sorted from blood, obtained in a trial of the OX40 agonist ivuxolimab. These receptors were taken from an adult with an advanced solid tumor such as melanoma, head and neck, liver or kidney cancer.

This chain connects TRBV6-5 to TRBJ2-7, with no clear D. Germline assignment: CDR1 MNHEY and CDR2 SVGAGI. The CDR3 length is 14 residues. Trimming took off 0 bases at V and 4 bases at J, with 10 bases between the two ends. Here the CDR3 reads CASSYSSRQYEQYF. DNA of the CDR3: TGTGCCAGCAGTTACTCGAGTAGGCAGTACGAGCAGTACTTC.

The chain has TRBV29-1 and TRBJ1-2; weak D call: TRBD1 (5 bases). The germline V and J ends were trimmed by 4 bases and 1 base, with 10 bases remaining between them. CDR1 is SQVTM, CDR2 ANQGSEA, per germline. The CDR3 covers 13 residues. CDR3 in amino acids: CSVAAGLNYGYTF. The CDR3 coding sequence is TGCAGCGTTGCGGCAGGGCTTAACTATGGCTACACCTTC.

The chain joins TRBV28 to TRBJ1-3; perhaps TRBD1 as D (5 bases). CDR1 is MDHEN, CDR2 SYDVKM, per germline. The CDR3 is 17 amino acids. V was clipped by 8 bases and J by 8 bases, with 28 bases between them. CDR3 bases: TGTGCCAGCTCCTCCCTTCGAGGAGACCCGAGCAGGGACACCATATATTTT. It codes for CASSSLRGDPSRDTIYF.

The chain links TRBV30 to TRBJ2-5; D gene ambiguous. In germline, CDR1 is GTSNPN, CDR2 SVGIG (reference sequence). This CDR3 has 13 residues. V lost 4 bases and J 2 bases, leaving 11 bases between the germline ends. Here the CDR3 DNA reads TGTGCCTGGATGAGGCCCTTTCAAGAGACCCAGTACTTC. It translates to CAWMRPFQETQYF.

The chain couples TRBV5-1 to TRBJ2-7; TRBD2 might be the D (5 bases). Trimming pared 5 bases from V and 1 base from J, leaving 19 bases between. This CDR3 spans 16 amino acids. The germline V gene encodes CDR1 SGHRS and CDR2 YFSETQ. CDR3 loop: CASSHTGKVLSYEQYF. The CDR3 DNA reads as TGCGCCAGCAGTCACACGGGGAAGGTCCTTTCCTACGAGCAGTACTTC. The whole variable domain, remainder taken from reference TRBV5-1 and TRBJ2-7, is KAGVTQTPRYLIKTRGQQVTLSCSPISGHRSVSWYQQTPGQGLQFLFEYFSETQRNKGNFPGRFSGRQFSNSRSEMNVSTLELGDSALYLCASSHTGKVLSYEQYFGPGTRLTVT.

The chain joins TRBV2 to TRBJ2-3; 9 bases match TRBD1. V was pared by 6 bases and J by 5 bases, with 0 bases of the junction left unmatched. The CDR3 is made up of 12 amino acids. Germline V gene data show CDR1 as SNHLY and CDR2 as FYNNEI. The CDR3 sequence: CASRDRGDTQYF. The DNA of the CDR3 is TGTGCCAGCAGGGACAGGGGAGATACGCAGTATTTT.

This clone was found once. The chain links TRBV6-5 to TRBJ2-5; D remains unclear. Trimming took 8 bases from V and 2 from J, leaving 9 bases between them. The CDR3 runs 12 residues. From germline, CDR1 is MNHEY and CDR2 SVGAGI. CDR3 DNA sequence: TGTGCCAGCGCCGGACCGCAAGAGACCCAGTACTTC. It specifies CASAGPQETQYF.

The CDR3 DNA reads TGTGCCAGCTCACCTCCGAGTCAAGAGACCCAGTACTTC. Protein: CASSPPSQETQYF. The chain recombines TRBV18 with TRBJ2-5; D uncertain. CDR1 is KGHSH, CDR2 LQKENI, per germline. The CDR3 is 13 residues long. Trimming cost V 3 bases and J 2 bases, with 7 bases left between them.

The chain carries TRBV6-1 and TRBJ1-2; D might be TRBD1 (5 bases). The CDR3 is 13 residues long. Deletions cut 3 bases from V and 5 bases from J, with 10 bases between. Germline V gene data show CDR1 as MNHNS and CDR2 as SASEGT. In DNA form, the CDR3 reads TGTGCCAGCAGTGAGTGGGGGGGATATGGCTACACCTTC. Protein product: CASSEWGGYGYTF.

The chain carries TRBV19 and TRBJ1-5; maybe TRBD1 (5 bases). Germline V gene sequence: CDR1 LNHDA, CDR2 SQIVND (reference sequence). CDR3 length equals 17 residues. V was shortened by 3 bases and J by 3 bases, with 18 bases between the two germline ends. The CDR3 here is CASSIGARLGSNQPQHF. The DNA for the CDR3 is TGTGCCAGTAGTATTGGGGCGCGGCTGGGATCCAATCAGCCCCAGCATTTT.